This TCR beta chain originates from a study of control samples from healthy donors and cancer patients. This table comes from immunoSEQ multiplex PCR, and its TCRdb copy is limited to in-frame clones, with some not included. The table records some 150,000 clones, around 94% of them present only once. Germline V gene data show CDR1 as KGHDR and CDR2 as SFDVKD. The CDR3 has 15 amino acids. The V end was cut by 6 bases, the J end by 0 bases, with 12 bases between. The sequenced sample was blood. The receptor's source is a man aged 40-49 years in good health. V is TRBV24-1 and J is TRBJ2-3; D is uncertain. In nucleotides, the CDR3 is TGTGCCACCAGTCCCTGGACGACAAGCACAGATACGCAGTATTTT. Its translation is CATSPWTTSTDTQYF.